The present TCR beta chain was sequenced within a study of shared clonotypes between healthy human individuals. Turning to this clone: Its matching antigen is unknown.

This CDR3 contains 11 residues. Germline-derived CDR1 and CDR2 are WSHSY and SAAADI. Trimming cost V 8 bases and J 7 bases; bases outside gene matches: 5. Clones were read by immunoSEQ multiplex PCR, and TCRdb kept only the in-frame ones, dropping some. The data show around 690,000 clones, about 90% seen once. Broader study findings: Only blood was sampled, and tissue TCR repertoires likely differ from blood ones. Compared with clonotypes that all four donors shared, non-shared clonotypes had lower generation probabilities.

The CD8 memory fraction combined CD45RO+ cells with TemRA cells (CCR7-negative CD45RA+). The rearrangement joins TRBV10-2 to TRBJ2-7; TRBD2 matches at 7 bases. This receptor was taken from a man between 18 and 29 years old in good health. Some clones in this sample may be carry-over from other donors' samples. What was sequenced was memory CD8+ T cells from PBMCs. Described subset: CD45RO+ cells pooled with CCR7-negative TemRA cells. The CDR3 DNA follows: TGCGCCAGCTTTGGCGGGAGAGAGCAGTACTTC. Residues: CASFGGREQYF.